This T cell receptor (beta chain) was captured in a study of T cells in Graves' hyperthyroidism and ophthalmopathy. The germline V gene has CDR1 LGHDT and CDR2 YNNKEL (reference sequence). The ends were cut back, 5 bases at V and 0 bases at J, with 12 bases in the middle. The CDR3 extends over 15 amino acids. RNA transcripts served as the template for amplifying TCR beta CDR3 regions. The TCR CDR3 first-round RT-PCR relied on the HTBI primer set. TCRdb recomputed calls from the multiplex PCR reads with MiXCR, one row per CDR3 protein. Of hundreds of thousands of distinct CDR3 sequences listed, 16% are singletons. Concerning this clonotype itself: Its cognate antigen is unknown.

Whole-study findings and limits: Most clonotypes expanded in thyroid above 0.001 were likewise present in blood.

The clonotype comes from a woman aged 18 to 35 with Graves' hyperthyroidism. The chain joins TRBV3-1 to TRBJ2-3; possible D gene TRBD2, 6 bases. The sequencing input was blood. The CDR3 reads CASSMSGSSTDTQYF. The CDR3 nucleotides read TGTGCCAGCAGCATGAGCGGGTCAAGCACAGATACGCAGTATTTT.